The rows below give T cell receptor beta chains drawn from one sample of a study of blood T cell repertoires in COVID-19. Here immunoSEQ multiplex PCR was the method, and the copy in TCRdb shows in-frame clones only, minus some. Here the sample spans some 120,000 clones, around 83% being singletons. Sequencing used peripheral blood. These receptor sequences come from a human donor in a cohort sampled during active COVID-19. Both conserved end residues are part of each CDR3. The D gene is left open where the match is weak. Clone size is shown for a subset of rows, as once, few, many or a class of expanded clone.

D gene: NA
J gene: TRBJ1-3
V gene: TRBV30
clone size: NA
CDR3 protein: CAWSVGSSGNTIYF
CDR3 DNA: TGTGCCTGGAGTGTAGGGAGCTCTGGAAACACCATATATTTT

D gene: TRBD1
J gene: TRBJ2-1
V gene: TRBV2
clone size: NA
CDR3 protein: CASRTGQTYNEQFF
CDR3 DNA: TGTGCCAGCAGAACGGGACAGACCTACAATGAGCAGTTCTTC

D gene: NA
J gene: TRBJ1-2
V gene: TRBV18
clone size: NA
CDR3 protein: CASSPPGHRANYGYTF
CDR3 DNA: TGTGCCAGCTCACCACCGGGGCACCGAGCTAACTATGGCTACACCTTC

D gene: NA
J gene: TRBJ2-1
V gene: TRBV27
clone size: NA
CDR3 protein: CASSEGSHGYNEQFF
CDR3 DNA: TGTGCCAGCAGCGAGGGTTCTCATGGCTACAATGAGCAGTTCTTC

D gene: NA
J gene: TRBJ2-1
V gene: TRBV30
clone size: NA
CDR3 protein: CAWRRREQYNEQFF
CDR3 DNA: TGTGCCTGGAGGCGCAGGGAACAATACAATGAGCAGTTCTTC

D gene: NA
J gene: TRBJ1-4
V gene: TRBV4-3
clone size: NA
CDR3 protein: CASSQEGGFGEKLFF
CDR3 DNA: TGCGCCAGCAGCCAAGAAGGGGGTTTTGGAGAAAAACTGTTTTTT

D gene: NA
J gene: TRBJ2-3
V gene: TRBV27
clone size: once
CDR3 protein: CASRRGGGRGTDTQYF
CDR3 DNA: TGTGCCAGCAGGCGGGGCGGAGGGCGGGGCACAGATACGCAGTATTTT

D gene: TRBD2
J gene: TRBJ2-1
V gene: TRBV5-5
clone size: NA
CDR3 protein: CASGLAGGLGEQFF
CDR3 DNA: TGTGCCAGCGGACTAGCGGGGGGTTTGGGTGAGCAGTTCTTC

D gene: NA
J gene: TRBJ1-1
V gene: TRBV30
clone size: once
CDR3 protein: CAWSVFGGALNTEAFF
CDR3 DNA: TGTGCCTGGAGTGTATTTGGAGGGGCACTAAACACTGAAGCTTTCTTT

D gene: NA
J gene: TRBJ2-1
V gene: TRBV7-6
clone size: NA
CDR3 protein: CASSRRTTHPNEQFF
CDR3 DNA: TGTGCCAGCAGCCGCCGGACTACCCACCCCAATGAGCAGTTCTTC

D gene: NA
J gene: TRBJ2-6
V gene: TRBV5-1
clone size: NA
CDR3 protein: CASSLEVESNVLTF
CDR3 DNA: TGCGCCAGCAGCTTGGAAGTGGAGTCCAACGTCCTGACTTTC

D gene: TRBD1
J gene: TRBJ2-3
V gene: TRBV19
clone size: NA
CDR3 protein: CASSNEDRPGWDTQYF
CDR3 DNA: TGTGCCAGTAGTAACGAGGACAGGCCCGGGTGGGATACGCAGTATTTT

D gene: NA
J gene: TRBJ2-3
V gene: TRBV5-1
clone size: NA
CDR3 protein: CASSSTGSSSTDTQYF
CDR3 DNA: TGCGCCAGCAGCTCGACCGGGTCCTCTAGCACAGATACGCAGTATTTT

D gene: TRBD2
J gene: TRBJ2-1
V gene: TRBV5-4
clone size: NA
CDR3 protein: CASSPGTSGNNEQFF
CDR3 DNA: TGTGCCAGCAGCCCCGGGACTAGCGGTAACAATGAGCAGTTCTTC

D gene: TRBD1
J gene: TRBJ1-2
V gene: TRBV6-6
clone size: NA
CDR3 protein: CASRQDRGGYYGYTF
CDR3 DNA: TGTGCCAGCAGACAGGACAGGGGGGGATACTATGGCTACACCTTC

D gene: NA
J gene: TRBJ2-1
V gene: TRBV7-9
clone size: NA
CDR3 protein: CASSSPIGGEYNEQFF
CDR3 DNA: TGTGCCAGCAGCTCACCTATCGGGGGAGAGTACAATGAGCAGTTCTTC

D gene: NA
J gene: TRBJ2-2
V gene: TRBV6-6
clone size: NA
CDR3 protein: CASNPRAGELFF
CDR3 DNA: TGTGCCAGCAACCCTCGGGCCGGGGAGCTGTTTTTT

D gene: NA
J gene: TRBJ2-6
V gene: TRBV7-2
clone size: NA
CDR3 protein: CASSSPRQAGANVLTF
CDR3 DNA: TGTGCCAGCAGCTCCCCTAGACAGGCTGGGGCCAACGTCCTGACTTTC

D gene: TRBD1
J gene: TRBJ2-7
V gene: TRBV5-1
clone size: NA
CDR3 protein: CAGSPHRGHEQYF
CDR3 DNA: TGCGCCGGCAGCCCACACAGGGGCCACGAGCAGTACTTC

D gene: NA
J gene: TRBJ1-2
V gene: TRBV19
clone size: NA
CDR3 protein: CASSMQRAHGYTF
CDR3 DNA: TGTGCCAGTAGTATGCAGCGGGCCCATGGCTACACCTTC

D gene: NA
J gene: TRBJ1-1
V gene: TRBV9
clone size: NA
CDR3 protein: CASSVAAGETEAFF
CDR3 DNA: TGTGCCAGCAGCGTAGCTGCGGGGGAGACTGAAGCTTTCTTT

D gene: TRBD2
J gene: TRBJ2-5
V gene: TRBV4-3
clone size: NA
CDR3 protein: CASSRGTSEVETQYF
CDR3 DNA: TGCGCCAGCAGCCGTGGGACTAGCGAGGTAGAGACCCAGTACTTC

D gene: NA
J gene: TRBJ2-7
V gene: TRBV13
clone size: NA
CDR3 protein: CASSLEGVYEQYF
CDR3 DNA: TGTGCCAGCAGCTTAGAGGGAGTCTACGAGCAGTACTTC

D gene: NA
J gene: TRBJ1-1
V gene: TRBV19
clone size: NA
CDR3 protein: CASSPRTRMNTEAFF
CDR3 DNA: TGTGCCAGTAGTCCTCGGACACGTATGAACACTGAAGCTTTCTTT

D gene: TRBD1
J gene: TRBJ2-5
V gene: TRBV24-1
clone size: NA
CDR3 protein: CATWTGGMYGETQYF
CDR3 DNA: TGTGCCACCTGGACAGGGGGCATGTACGGAGAGACCCAGTACTTC

D gene: TRBD2
J gene: TRBJ2-7
V gene: TRBV9
clone size: NA
CDR3 protein: CASSRSTRGGRSYEQYF
CDR3 DNA: TGTGCCAGCAGTCGTAGTACTCGGGGGGGCAGATCCTACGAGCAGTACTTC

D gene: NA
J gene: TRBJ2-1
V gene: TRBV12-2
clone size: NA
CDR3 protein: CASRPGTSDYNEQFF
CDR3 DNA: TGTGCAAGTCGCCCCGGGACTAGCGATTACAATGAGCAGTTCTTC

D gene: TRBD1
J gene: TRBJ1-1
V gene: TRBV5-1
clone size: NA
CDR3 protein: CASSLGQGVRTEAFF
CDR3 DNA: TGCGCCAGCAGCCTTGGACAGGGGGTCCGCACTGAAGCTTTCTTT

D gene: NA
J gene: TRBJ2-5
V gene: TRBV7-9
clone size: NA
CDR3 protein: CASSLAQGEQETQYF
CDR3 DNA: TGTGCCAGCAGCTTAGCTCAAGGGGAACAAGAGACCCAGTACTTC

D gene: TRBD2
J gene: TRBJ2-3
V gene: TRBV5-1
clone size: NA
CDR3 protein: CASSSLTSGRVGSTDTQYF
CDR3 DNA: TGCGCCAGCAGCTCCTTGACTAGCGGGAGGGTAGGGAGCACAGATACGCAGTATTTT

D gene: TRBD1
J gene: TRBJ2-1
V gene: TRBV19
clone size: NA
CDR3 protein: CASSRQGIHNEQFF
CDR3 DNA: TGTGCCAGTAGCCGACAGGGAATCCACAATGAGCAGTTCTTC

D gene: TRBD1
J gene: TRBJ1-2
V gene: TRBV27
clone size: NA
CDR3 protein: CASSPTGGNGYTF
CDR3 DNA: TGTGCCAGCAGTCCGACAGGGGGCAATGGCTACACCTTC

D gene: TRBD1
J gene: TRBJ1-2
V gene: TRBV24-1
clone size: once
CDR3 protein: CATSDQGVGYTF
CDR3 DNA: TGTGCCACCAGTGATCAGGGGGTAGGCTACACCTTC

D gene: TRBD1
J gene: TRBJ1-6
V gene: TRBV6-5
clone size: many
CDR3 protein: CASRRDRGHNSPLHF
CDR3 DNA: TGTGCCAGCAGACGGGACAGGGGACATAATTCACCCCTCCACTTT

D gene: NA
J gene: TRBJ1-5
V gene: TRBV4-3
clone size: few
CDR3 protein: CASSQDGTENQPQHF
CDR3 DNA: TGCGCCAGCAGCCAAGATGGGACTGAGAATCAGCCCCAGCATTTT

D gene: TRBD1
J gene: TRBJ1-2
V gene: TRBV7-2
clone size: NA
CDR3 protein: CASSLGPGQFLLYYGYTF
CDR3 DNA: TGTGCCAGCAGCCTAGGACCGGGACAGTTCTTACTTTACTATGGCTACACCTTC

D gene: TRBD1
J gene: TRBJ1-5
V gene: TRBV18
clone size: NA
CDR3 protein: CASSTGTADKHF
CDR3 DNA: TGTGCCAGCTCGACTGGGACAGCCGATAAGCATTTT

D gene: TRBD2
J gene: TRBJ2-1
V gene: TRBV10-2
clone size: NA
CDR3 protein: CASSDPGLAANEQFF
CDR3 DNA: TGCGCCAGCAGTGACCCGGGACTAGCGGCTAATGAGCAGTTCTTC

D gene: TRBD1
J gene: TRBJ2-7
V gene: TRBV11-3
clone size: NA
CDR3 protein: CASSRGQGYEQYF
CDR3 DNA: TGTGCCAGCAGCCGCGGACAGGGGTACGAGCAGTACTTC

D gene: NA
J gene: TRBJ2-1
V gene: TRBV24-1
clone size: NA
CDR3 protein: CATSDFPTSRYNEQFF
CDR3 DNA: TGTGCCACCAGTGATTTTCCTACTTCTAGATACAATGAGCAGTTCTTC

D gene: NA
J gene: TRBJ2-1
V gene: TRBV7-3
clone size: NA
CDR3 protein: CASSPTGPNEQFF
CDR3 DNA: TGTGCCAGCAGCCCCACAGGGCCCAATGAGCAGTTCTTC

D gene: TRBD1
J gene: TRBJ2-3
V gene: TRBV19
clone size: NA
CDR3 protein: CASRQRQGASTDTQYF
CDR3 DNA: TGTGCCAGTAGACAAAGACAGGGCGCTAGCACAGATACGCAGTATTTT

D gene: TRBD1
J gene: TRBJ1-2
V gene: TRBV5-1
clone size: NA
CDR3 protein: CASSPMTGRGRGYTF
CDR3 DNA: TGCGCCAGCAGCCCGATGACAGGGCGAGGTAGGGGCTACACCTTC

D gene: NA
J gene: TRBJ2-3
V gene: TRBV5-4
clone size: few
CDR3 protein: CASSIQGSDTQYF
CDR3 DNA: TGTGCCAGCAGCATCCAGGGGTCAGATACGCAGTATTTT

D gene: TRBD2
J gene: TRBJ2-1
V gene: TRBV25-1
clone size: NA
CDR3 protein: CASSDWTSGGNEQFF
CDR3 DNA: TGTGCCAGCAGTGATTGGACTAGCGGGGGCAATGAGCAGTTCTTC

D gene: TRBD1
J gene: TRBJ2-3
V gene: TRBV3-1/TRBV3-2
clone size: NA
CDR3 protein: CASSLWDRGNLDTQYF
CDR3 DNA: TGTGCCAGCAGCCTATGGGACAGGGGGAATTTAGATACGCAGTATTTT

D gene: NA
J gene: TRBJ1-3
V gene: TRBV5-4
clone size: NA
CDR3 protein: CASSFGRVGNTIYF
CDR3 DNA: TGTGCCAGCAGCTTCGGCAGGGTTGGAAACACCATATATTTT

D gene: NA
J gene: TRBJ2-5
V gene: TRBV25-1
clone size: NA
CDR3 protein: CASSEHFSVGKETQYF
CDR3 DNA: TGTGCCAGCAGTGAACATTTTAGCGTAGGGAAGGAGACCCAGTACTTC